This TCR beta chain was retrieved from a study of OX40 agonist ivuxolimab in advanced cancers. Study-wide context: Averaging about 60 years in age, with a range of roughly 20 to 79, the cohort was 65% to 90% male. Previous treatment with anti-PD-1, anti-PD-L1 or anti-CTLA-4 therapy was allowed; roughly 40% had received some.

The protocol was immunoSEQ multiplex PCR, while the TCRdb copy is restricted to in-frame clones and leaves out a portion. The sample includes almost 70,000 clones, 80% to 90% seen only once; the top ten take roughly 4%. This clone was seen only once. The germline V gene encodes CDR1 MNHEY and CDR2 SVGAGI. Between the trimmed V and J ends, which lost 5 bases and 1 base, there was a span of 8 bases. The CDR3 runs to 13 residues. This sequence was found in an adult with an advanced solid tumor such as melanoma, head and neck, liver or kidney cancer. Sequencing used CD4+ or CD8+ T cells sorted from blood, obtained in a trial of the OX40 agonist ivuxolimab. The V call is TRBV6-5, the J call TRBJ1-1, with D uncertain. CDR3 sequence reads: CASSRNQNTEAFF. Written as DNA, the CDR3 is TGTGCCAGCAGTCGGAATCAGAACACTGAAGCTTTCTTT.